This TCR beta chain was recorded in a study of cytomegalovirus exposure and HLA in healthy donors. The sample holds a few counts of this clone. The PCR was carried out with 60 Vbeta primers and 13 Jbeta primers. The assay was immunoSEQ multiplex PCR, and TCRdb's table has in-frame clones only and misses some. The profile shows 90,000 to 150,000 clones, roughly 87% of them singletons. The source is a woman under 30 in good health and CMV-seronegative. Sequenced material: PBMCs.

CDR3 protein: CASSPPGRTEAFF. The CDR3 DNA reads as TGTGCCAGCTCACCACCGGGCAGAACTGAAGCTTTCTTT. This chain uses TRBV18 with TRBJ1-1; D unclear. The CDR3 is made up of 13 amino acids. Per germline, CDR1 KGHSH and CDR2 LQKENI. Trimming removed 0 bases from V and 5 bases from J, with 7 bases in between.